These 26 T cell receptor beta chains originate from one sample sequenced in a study of early T cells in non-severe SARS-CoV-2 infection. TCRdb reanalysed the 5' RACE reads using MiXCR and keeps one entry per CDR3 protein. The sample has fewer than 40,000 distinct CDR3 sequences, approximately 6.1% seen once. The sequencing input was whole blood. These receptors were obtained from an adult who was a healthcare worker with PCR-confirmed SARS-CoV-2 infection or an uninfected control (not recorded which).

The gene calls are TRBV30 and TRBJ2-4; 9 bases fit TRBD1. Trimming took 2 bases from V and 7 from J; bases not matched to a gene: 9. Germline assignment: CDR1 GTSNPN and CDR2 SVGIG (reference sequence). The CDR3 is 15 residues long. The CDR3 spells CAWSPGQGRWNIQYF. CDR3 bases: TGTGCCTGGAGTCCCGGACAGGGGAGATGGAACATTCAGTACTTC.

This clonotype is medium-sized (0.01 to 0.1%) in the sample. The CDR3 bases are TGCAGTGCTAGAGATGGACTAGCGGGAGACACCGGGGAGCTGTTTTTT. It yields the protein CSARDGLAGDTGELFF. The J gene is TRBJ2-2, the V gene TRBV20-1, with 13 nucleotides matching TRBD2. J lost 3 bases, V lost 0 bases, and 1 base had no gene match. Germline CDR1 and CDR2: DFQATT and SNEGSKA (reference sequence). The CDR3 consists of 16 residues.

This clonotype showed up many times. The chain couples TRBV4-1 to TRBJ2-2; D could derive from TRBD1 or TRBD2 (5 bases each). The CDR3 runs 17 residues. Between the trimmed V and J ends, which lost 4 bases and 11 bases, there was a span of 26 bases. Germline values: CDR1 MGHRA, CDR2 YSYEKL. CDR3 region: CASSLPTGTKNTVELFF. As DNA, the CDR3 is TGCGCCAGCAGCCTCCCAACCGGGACGAAGAACACGGTCGAGCTGTTTTTT.

This clonotype has a count of ten or more. The chain links TRBV19 to TRBJ2-6; TRBD1 matches 8 bases. The J segment lost 7 bases and the V segment lost 1 base, leaving 9 bases of the junction unmatched. Germline values: CDR1 LNHDA, CDR2 SQIVND (reference sequence). The CDR3 has 17 amino acids. The CDR3 DNA sequence: TGTGCCAGTAGTATAGTGGGGACAGGCTTGATTGCCAACGTCCTGACTTTC. As protein: CASSIVGTGLIANVLTF. The whole variable domain, filled in from reference TRBV19 and TRBJ2-6, reads DGGITQSPKYLFRKEGQNVTLSCEQNLNHDAMYWYRQDPGQGLRLIYYSQIVNDFQKGDIAEGYSVSREKKESFPLTVTSAQKNPTAFYLCASSIVGTGLIANVLTFGAGSRLTVL.

This clonotype came up a few times. The chain links TRBV30 to TRBJ1-1; D is possibly TRBD1 (5 bases). The CDR3 is made up of 14 amino acids. Germline V gives CDR1 GTSNPN, CDR2 SVGIG (reference sequence). V was pared by 1 base and J by 7 bases, with 16 bases between. The CDR3 DNA reads TGTGCCTGGAGTGCGTTAAGGGGCGCCAGTGAAGCTTTCTTT. Translated: CAWSALRGASEAFF. The whole variable domain, remainder taken from reference TRBV30 and TRBJ1-1, is SQTIHQWPATLVQPVGSPLSLECTVEGTSNPNLYWYRQAAGRGLQLLFYSVGIGQISSEVPQNLSASRPQDRQFILSSKKLLLSDSGFYLCAWSALRGASEAFFGQGTRLTVV.

This clonotype has ten or more counts. V and J are TRBV7-6 and TRBJ2-1; D gene uncertain. The germline V gene encodes CDR1 SGHVS and CDR2 FNYEAQ. This CDR3 contains 18 residues. V dropped 4 bases and J dropped 0 bases, with 19 bases sitting between them. For the CDR3, the DNA is TGTGCCAGCAGCTCCCCCGAAGCGCGTCTAACCTCCTACAATGAGCAGTTCTTC. Encoded protein: CASSSPEARLTSYNEQFF.

Many counts were recorded for this clonotype. V and J are TRBV29-1 and TRBJ1-5; D unresolved. V gave up 5 bases and J gave up 3 bases, with 14 bases separating them. CDR1 and CDR2 (germline): SQVTM, ANQGSEA. CDR3 length: 14 residues. CDR3 nucleotides: TGCAGCGTTCGAGAAGGGCAGGTCAATCAGCCCCAGCATTTT. Translated, it gives CSVREGQVNQPQHF.

This clonotype was recorded many times. The V call is TRBV12-3 or TRBV12-4, the J call TRBJ2-1; D possibly corresponds to TRBD2 (6 bases). CDR3 size: 14 residues. The ends were cut back, 7 bases at V and 6 bases at J, with 16 bases in the middle. The CDR3 bases are TGTGCCAGCATCCCTCGGGGGACCTCCAATGAGCAGTTCTTC. Translation gives CASIPRGTSNEQFF.

This clonotype appeared a few times. The V and J genes are TRBV19 and TRBJ1-5; D is perhaps TRBD1 (6 bases). With 7 bases removed from V and 7 bases from J, the gap between germline ends came to 14 bases. This CDR3 comprises 13 residues. Germline V lookup: CDR1 LNHDA, CDR2 SQIVND (reference sequence). In DNA, the CDR3 is TGTGCCAGTACCGAAGGACAGCTACAGCCCCAGCATTTT. Amino acids: CASTEGQLQPQHF.

Ten or more counts support this clonotype. This rearrangement joins TRBV25-1 to TRBJ2-1; D not certain. The V gene's germline CDR1 is MGHDK and CDR2 SYGVNS. The CDR3 has 12 amino acids. The ends were cut back, 3 bases at V and 3 bases at J, with 3 bases in the middle. The CDR3 bases are TGTGCCAGCAGTGACAGCTACAATGAGCAGTTCTTC. Encoded protein: CASSDSYNEQFF. Full variable domain (missing parts from reference TRBV25-1 and TRBJ2-1): EADIYQTPRYLVIGTGKKITLECSQTMGHDKMYWYQQDPGMELHLIHYSYGVNSTEKGDLSSESTVSRIRTEHFPLTLESARPSHTSQYLCASSDSYNEQFFGPGTRLTVL.

The sample holds many counts of this clonotype. The chain uses TRBV4-1 and TRBJ1-5; a possible D gene is TRBD1 (5 bases). With 0 bases removed from V and 7 bases from J, the gap between germline ends came to 13 bases. Germline V lookup: CDR1 MGHRA, CDR2 YSYEKL. The CDR3 is made up of 15 amino acids. The DNA of the CDR3 is TGCGCCAGCAGCCAAGATGGAGGGGAACGGCAGCCCCAGCATTTT. It translates to CASSQDGGERQPQHF.

This clonotype was recorded many times. The chain combines TRBV7-2 with TRBJ1-3; D unclear. V lost 1 base and J 0 bases, leaving 10 bases between the germline ends. The length of the CDR3 is 16 residues. The germline V gene encodes CDR1 SGHTA and CDR2 FQGNSA. The CDR3 loop is CASSLGPGSSGNTIYF. The CDR3 DNA follows: TGTGCCAGCAGCTTAGGGCCGGGGAGCTCTGGAAACACCATATATTTT. The variable domain in full, with the rest retrieved from reference TRBV7-2 and TRBJ1-3, is GAGVSQSPSNKVTEKGKDVELRCDPISGHTALYWYRQSLGQGLEFLIYFQGNSAPDKSGLPSDRFSAERTGGSVSTLTIQRTQQEDSAVYLCASSLGPGSSGNTIYFGEGSWLTVV.

This clonotype was seen at least ten times. The chain is built from TRBV27 and TRBJ1-2; D may be TRBD1 (5 bases). The CDR3 sequence is 18 residues long. V lost 0 bases and J 1 base, leaving 18 bases between the germline ends. Germline V lookup: CDR1 MNHEY, CDR2 SMNVEV (reference sequence). The CDR3 DNA follows: TGTGCCAGCAGTTTATCGGGGCTCCTCGGTGGGGATAACTATGGCTACACCTTC. Translated: CASSLSGLLGGDNYGYTF.

This clonotype was seen many times. This chain uses TRBV5-5 with TRBJ2-7, with TRBD1 matching over 7 bases. J gave up 4 bases and V 4 bases, and 8 bases lay outside the gene matches. CDR3 length: 14 amino acids. Looked up from germline, CDR1 is SGHKS and CDR2 is YYEKEE (reference sequence). CDR3 sequence (DNA): TGTGCCAGCAGCGAAAAACAGGGGCGGTACGAGCAGTACTTC. Translation: CASSEKQGRYEQYF. Filled out from reference TRBV5-5 and TRBJ2-7, the complete variable domain reads DAGVTQSPTHLIKTRGQQVTLRCSPISGHKSVSWYQQVLGQGPQFIFQYYEKEERGRGNFPDRFSARQFPNYSSELNVNALLLGDSALYLCASSEKQGRYEQYFGPGTRLTVT.

This clonotype was observed at least ten times. This chain connects TRBV12-3 or TRBV12-4 to TRBJ2-1, with D maybe TRBD2 (6 bases). V shed 6 bases and J shed 10 bases, with 16 bases lying between them. This CDR3 has 13 amino acids. CDR3 coding DNA: TGTGCCAGCAGGTCCGGGACTCCCGGCGAGCAGTTCTTC. Translation: CASRSGTPGEQFF.

This clonotype has at least ten counts. The V call is TRBV30, the J call TRBJ2-1, with 11 bases matching TRBD2. The junction had 5 bases not matched to a gene; V was cut back by 4 bases and J by 6 bases. The CDR3 is made up of 14 amino acids. Germline values: CDR1 GTSNPN, CDR2 SVGIG (reference sequence). This CDR3 is CAWTSLAGANEQFF. The DNA for the CDR3 is TGTGCCTGGACATCACTAGCGGGAGCCAATGAGCAGTTCTTC.

This clonotype came up many times. J is TRBJ2-3 and V is TRBV28; D tentatively reads TRBD1 or TRBD2 (5 bases each). The CDR3 sequence is 14 residues long. Germline V gene lookup returns CDR1 MDHEN and CDR2 SYDVKM. Trimming shortened V by 4 bases and J by 0 bases, and 8 bases separated the two germline ends. The CDR3 loop reads CASSSWDSTDTQYF. As DNA, the CDR3 is TGTGCCAGCAGTTCATGGGACAGCACAGATACGCAGTATTTT.

This clonotype was observed at least ten times. The chain joins TRBV9 to TRBJ1-1; a weak D match, TRBD1 (5 bases). V was pared by 4 bases and J by 1 base, with 11 bases between. The CDR3 has 14 amino acids. From germline, CDR1 is SGDLS and CDR2 YYNGEE. CDR3 region: CASSPGLTNTEAFF. CDR3 nucleotides: TGTGCCAGCAGCCCGGGACTTACGAACACTGAAGCTTTCTTT.

Ten or more counts support this clonotype. The chain uses TRBV6-1 and TRBJ2-1; 8 nucleotides align to TRBD2. CDR1 is MNHNS, CDR2 SASEGT, per germline. J lost 5 bases, V lost 6 bases, and 9 bases had no gene match. The CDR3 consists of 15 residues. The CDR3 region is CASSLSSGSHNEQFF. The CDR3 bases are TGTGCCAGCAGCCTCTCTAGCGGGTCTCACAATGAGCAGTTCTTC.

The rearrangement links TRBV29-1 to TRBJ2-1; D not certain. The V gene lost 4 bases and the J gene lost 5 bases, with 6 bases spanning the gap. The CDR3 has 11 residues. CDR1 SQVTM and CDR2 ANQGSEA come from the germline V gene. DNA of the CDR3: TGCAGCGTTGCCGACCACAATGAGCAGTTCTTC. Translating gives CSVADHNEQFF.

This clonotype was seen many times. The chain carries TRBV5-4 and TRBJ1-1; the D gene is possibly TRBD1 (6 bases). Germline lookup yields CDR1 SGHNT and CDR2 YYREEE (reference sequence). Trimming removed 3 bases from V and 4 bases from J, with 16 bases in between. CDR3 length equals 15 residues. CDR3 protein: CASSSYRALGTEAFF. CDR3 in DNA: TGTGCCAGCAGCTCATACAGGGCATTGGGCACTGAAGCTTTCTTT.

This clonotype was found many times. This chain links TRBV28 with TRBJ2-1; D not certain. With 5 bases removed from V and 1 base from J, the gap between germline ends came to 9 bases. This CDR3 has 14 amino acids. Germline V lookup: CDR1 MDHEN, CDR2 SYDVKM. The CDR3 DNA reads as TGTGCCAGCAGTGTGTTAAGGTCCTACAATGAGCAGTTCTTC. It translates to CASSVLRSYNEQFF.

At least ten counts were recorded for this clonotype. This sequence joins TRBV6-2 or TRBV6-3 and TRBJ2-1; either TRBD1 or TRBD2 may supply D (5 bases each). CDR3 length equals 13 residues. Germline CDR1 MNHEY, CDR2 SVGEGT. Trimming removed 2 bases from V and 14 bases from J, with 16 bases in between. CDR3 coding DNA: TGTGCCAGCAGTTACGGGGGTGGTGGCCCCGAGTTCTTC. This codes for CASSYGGGGPEFF.

This clonotype was recorded a few times. The chain has TRBV10-3 and TRBJ2-3; D is possibly TRBD2 (5 bases). V was clipped by 0 bases and J by 0 bases, with 16 bases between them. Germline V CDR1 and CDR2: ENHRY, SYGVKD. The CDR3 contains 18 residues. CDR3 in DNA: TGTGCCATCAGTGAGTCTAGTCAGCGGAGAACTAGCACAGATACGCAGTATTTT. It translates to CAISESSQRRTSTDTQYF.

Concerning this clonotype itself: The conserved phenylalanine or tryptophan normally closing the CDR3 is absent here, so this likely arose from a read error. The CDR3 nucleotides read TGTGCCAGCAGTGAAGCGCTTCGGTCCTTGGGGAAGCAGTTCTCC. As protein: CASSEALRSLGKQFS. The chain employs TRBV6-1 and TRBJ2-1; D is uncertain. The germline CDR1 and CDR2 sequences are MNHNS and SASEGT. CDR3 length: 15 amino acids. The germline V and J ends were trimmed by 0 bases and 11 bases, with 17 bases remaining between them.

This clonotype was seen many times. V gene TRBV20-1 combines with J gene TRBJ2-5, with 9 bases identical to TRBD1. V lost 4 bases, J lost 5 bases, and 5 bases stayed unmatched. The CDR3 consists of 13 residues. Germline CDR1 reads DFQATT; CDR2 reads SNEGSKA (reference sequence). CDR3 bases: TGCAGTGCTAAAGACAGGGGGAAGGAGACCCAGTACTTC. Protein: CSAKDRGKETQYF.